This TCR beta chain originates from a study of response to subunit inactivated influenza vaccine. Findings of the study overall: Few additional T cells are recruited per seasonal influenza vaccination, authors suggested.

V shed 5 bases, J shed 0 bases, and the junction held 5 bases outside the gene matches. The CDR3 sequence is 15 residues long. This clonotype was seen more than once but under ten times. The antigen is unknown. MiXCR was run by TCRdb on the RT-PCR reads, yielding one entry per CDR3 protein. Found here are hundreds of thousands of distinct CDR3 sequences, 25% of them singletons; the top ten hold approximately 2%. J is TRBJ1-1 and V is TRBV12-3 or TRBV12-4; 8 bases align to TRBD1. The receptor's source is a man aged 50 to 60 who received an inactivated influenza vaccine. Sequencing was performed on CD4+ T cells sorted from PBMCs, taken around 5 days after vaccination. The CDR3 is CASSMGQAVNTEAFF. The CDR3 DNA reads TGTGCCAGCAGTATGGGACAGGCGGTGAACACTGAAGCTTTCTTT.